The 15 T cell receptor beta chains listed next were all sequenced from one sample in a study of glioma-infiltrating T cells (dated by TCRdb to 2016 to 2017). The run used an Illumina MiSeq. TCR alpha and beta CDR3 regions were amplified with the iRepertoire nested amplicon-rescue multiplex PCR (arm-PCR) platform from RNA. Using fastp trimming at Q25 and MiXCR clonotype assembly, TCRdb reanalyzed the public sequencing data and kept in-frame beta chains. Records with the same CDR3 protein are collapsed into one entry carrying the most frequent genes and DNA. A total of over 130,000 distinct CDR3 sequences appear in this sample, approximately 39% of them only once. The ten largest clones take up roughly 20% of the sample. The sequenced sample was glioma tissue, nonneoplastic brain tissue, or PBMCs (not recorded which). All receptors come from a human donor with low-grade glioma or glioblastoma, undergoing nonglioma brain surgery, or in good health (not recorded which).

The chain is built from TRBV7-9 and TRBJ2-1; no reliable D call. Deletions cut 1 base from V and 14 bases from J, with 15 bases between. The CDR3 has 13 residues. Germline V gives CDR1 SEHNR, CDR2 FQNEAQ (reference sequence). The CDR3 coding sequence is TGTGCCAGCAGCTTAGGGCCTCAGAGGAAAAAGTTCTTC. As protein: CASSLGPQRKKFF. Full variable domain (rest looked up from reference TRBV7-9 and TRBJ2-1): DTGVSQNPRHKITKRGQNVTFRCDPISEHNRLYWYRQTLGQGPEFLTYFQNEAQLEKSRLLSDRFSAERPKGSFSTLEIQRTEQGDSAMYLCASSLGPQRKKFFGPGTRLTVL.

The CDR3 bases are TGTGCCAGCAGTTACGGGCGGGGGGGGTACAATGAGCAGTTCTTC. Encoded protein: CASSYGRGGYNEQFF. V and J are TRBV6-6 and TRBJ2-1; TRBD2 aligns across 9 bases. This CDR3 is built from 15 residues. J lost 4 bases, V lost 2 bases, and 3 bases had no gene match. Per the germline V gene, CDR1 is MNHNY and CDR2 is SVGAGI (reference sequence).

This chain joins TRBV4-3 and TRBJ2-3; 9 bases match TRBD1. Looked up from germline, CDR1 is LGHNA and CDR2 is YSLEER. This CDR3 region has 14 residues. V lost 6 bases to trimming and J lost 4 bases; unmatched junction nucleotides: 5. CDR3 coding DNA: TGCGCCAGCAGTGCCGGGACAGGGCCAGATACGCAGTATTTT. The encoded protein is CASSAGTGPDTQYF.

V is TRBV12-3 or TRBV12-4 and J is TRBJ1-5; D not certain. Trimming removed 5 bases at V and 7 bases at J, with 9 bases between. This CDR3 has 12 amino acids. Here the CDR3 reads CASSRSGQPQHF. The CDR3 nucleotides read TGTGCCAGCAGTCGTTCGGGGCAGCCCCAGCATTTT.

This clonotype was seen only a few times. The chain joins TRBV20-1 to TRBJ1-1; 7 nucleotides align to TRBD1. There are 12 residues in the CDR3. The J segment lost 6 bases and the V segment lost 6 bases, leaving 7 bases of the junction unmatched. The germline V gene has CDR1 DFQATT and CDR2 SNEGSKA (reference sequence). Here the CDR3 DNA reads TGCAGTGCCCCGGTCCAGGGGGCTGAAGCTTTCTTT. Amino acids: CSAPVQGAEAFF.

This sequence joins TRBV20-1 and TRBJ2-3; TRBD1 might be the D (5 bases). V lost 7 bases, J lost 5 bases, and 13 bases lay in between. The CDR3 covers 12 residues. Germline V gives CDR1 DFQATT, CDR2 SNEGSKA (reference sequence). This CDR3 is CSVAGAGDTQYF. The CDR3 nucleotides are TGCAGTGTAGCTGGGGCTGGAGATACGCAGTATTTT.

This chain uses TRBV24-1 with TRBJ2-3; 7 bases agree with TRBD1. The V gene end was trimmed by 6 bases and the J gene end by 4 bases; junction bases not matched to a gene: 6. CDR1 is KGHDR and CDR2 is SFDVKD in the germline V gene. This CDR3 is 14 amino acids long. The CDR3 region is CATSKGGSADTQYF. The CDR3 DNA follows: TGTGCCACCAGTAAAGGGGGCTCAGCAGATACGCAGTATTTT.

This clonotype came up many times. The CDR3 sequence: CSAREQTYEQYF. CDR3 DNA: TGCAGTGCTAGAGAGCAAACCTACGAGCAGTACTTC. The V gene is TRBV20-1, the J gene TRBJ2-7; D unresolved. The V gene's germline CDR1 is DFQATT and CDR2 SNEGSKA (reference sequence). The CDR3 consists of 12 residues. V was pared by 0 bases and J by 2 bases, with 5 bases between.

DNA of the CDR3: TGCAGTGCTAGCGTTTTAAGCAGTGAGGGCTACACCTTC. This encodes CSASVLSSEGYTF. V is TRBV20-1 and J is TRBJ1-2; D is uncertain. The CDR3 spans 13 residues. CDR1 DFQATT and CDR2 SNEGSKA come from the germline V gene (reference sequence). V lost 3 bases and J 8 bases, leaving 16 bases between the germline ends.

Of note for this clonotype: An end of the junction does not agree with germline; a read error may underlie this. The chain combines TRBV7-9 with TRBJ2-7; 7 bases are shared with TRBD1. CDR1 and CDR2 (germline): SEHNR, FQNEAQ (reference sequence). The CDR3 is 13 residues long. The CDR3: CASSRGDSLERYF. The CDR3 bases are TGTGCCAGCAGCAGAGGGGACAGCCTTGAGCGGTACTTC.

In its sample, this clonotype was seen a few times. This rearrangement joins TRBV6-1 to TRBJ2-1, with TRBD2 matching over 10 bases. The V gene's germline CDR1 is MNHNS and CDR2 SASEGT. With V trimmed by 5 bases and J by 4 bases, 5 bases remained unmatched. This CDR3 is built from 15 residues. Here the CDR3 DNA reads TGTGCCAGCAGTCCGGGACTAGCGATATACAATGAGCAGTTCTTC. It yields the protein CASSPGLAIYNEQFF.

The CDR3 here is CASSPTEARDQPQHF. CDR3 sequence (DNA): TGTGCCAGCTCACCGACCGAGGCCCGAGATCAGCCCCAGCATTTT. The genes are TRBV18 and TRBJ1-5, with D unresolved. CDR1 is KGHSH, CDR2 LQKENI, per germline. The CDR3 contains 15 residues. The V and J ends lost 3 bases and 5 bases respectively, with 14 bases between them.

This clonotype has a handful of counts. V is TRBV3-1 and J is TRBJ1-5; the D is unclear. Trimming removed 0 bases from V and 9 bases from J, with 9 bases in between. Germline loops: CDR1 LGHDT, CDR2 YNNKEL (reference sequence). This CDR3 spans 13 amino acids. CDR3 region: CASSQDTGVPQHF. DNA for the CDR3: TGTGCCAGCAGCCAAGACACTGGAGTGCCCCAGCATTTT.

This chain uses TRBV4-1 with TRBJ2-2; 11 nucleotides align to TRBD2. CDR1 MGHRA and CDR2 YSYEKL come from the germline V gene. Trimming cost V 3 bases and J 4 bases; bases outside gene matches: 7. This CDR3 is built from 17 residues. The CDR3 DNA follows: TGCGCCAGCAGCCAGCTGACTAGCGGGGCGCCCACCGGGGAGCTGTTTTTT. Residues: CASSQLTSGAPTGELFF.

The chain carries TRBV18 and TRBJ1-2, with D maybe TRBD1 (5 bases). Trimming removed 3 bases from V and 6 bases from J, with 8 bases in between. The germline V gene encodes CDR1 KGHSH and CDR2 LQKENI. The CDR3 sequence is 12 residues long. The CDR3 region has the DNA TGTGCCAGCTCACCGACAGCGGATGGCTACACCTTC. Its protein is CASSPTADGYTF.